Described below is a single T cell receptor beta chain sequence and its context. The data were taken from a study of blood T cell repertoires in COVID-19. Sequencing was performed with immunoSEQ multiplex PCR; in TCRdb, only in-frame clones are kept and a portion is missing. The sample includes 45,000 to 55,000 clones, roughly 87% of them seen just once. V lost 3 bases to trimming and J lost 5 bases; unmatched junction nucleotides: 4. This CDR3 has 15 amino acids. Germline-derived CDR1 and CDR2 are SGHNT and YYREEE (reference sequence). The chain uses TRBV5-4 and TRBJ2-1; 11 bases match TRBD1. This sequence originates from a man in his forties or fifties with active COVID-19. The sequenced sample was peripheral blood. The CDR3 is CASSYRTGGNNEQFF. In DNA, the CDR3 is TGTGCCAGCAGCTACCGGACAGGGGGCAACAATGAGCAGTTCTTC.